A selection of T cell receptor beta chains follows, all from one sample in a study of blood T cell repertoires in COVID-19. Profiled with immunoSEQ multiplex PCR; TCRdb holds only in-frame clones, not every one. Of roughly 180,000 clones in the sample, 79% were seen once. Sequences were obtained from peripheral blood. The receptors shown here come from a man in his sixties with active or convalescent COVID-19. Both conserved end residues are trimmed from each CDR3. Some rows have no size entry. The others give once, few or many, or a class for an expanded clone.

size | J | V | CDR3
once | TRBJ2-7 | TRBV10-3 | AISPDRGSEY
- | TRBJ2-5 | TRBV7-9 | ASSLPGGLGETQY
many | TRBJ1-5 | TRBV27 | ASSLRQGSNQPQH
- | TRBJ1-1 | TRBV29-1 | SGTENTEAF
- | TRBJ2-5 | TRBV4-3 | ASSQNNKRTSGRGETQY
many | TRBJ2-7 | TRBV4-2 | ASSQGGVNEQY
- | TRBJ2-5 | TRBV4-3 | ASSQGLGEETQY
- | TRBJ2-5 | TRBV27 | ASSLSGGSETQY
- | TRBJ2-7 | TRBV7-2 | ASSTAGAYEQY
- | TRBJ1-2 | TRBV28 | ASSLLEESYT
once | TRBJ2-3 | TRBV24-1 | ATSDATPQGPDTQY
- | TRBJ2-2 | TRBV5-5 | ASSFGGRGTGELF
- | TRBJ1-1 | TRBV5-1 | ASSLDSQNTEAF
- | TRBJ2-3 | TRBV24-1 | ATSVGWEGRDTQY